These 29 T cell receptor beta chains originate from one sample sequenced in a study of CD8 T cells in Susac syndrome. RNA was extracted with the RNeasy kit, and a quantity of about 0.45 to 1 ug was reverse transcribed using random hexamers. Via MiXCR, TCRdb re-called the immunoSEQ multiplex PCR reads, giving one row per CDR3 protein. The table lists about 100,000 distinct CDR3 sequences, about 95% of them singletons. Sequenced material: CD8+ T cells from PBMCs. The origin of the receptors is a human donor with Susac syndrome.

The rearrangement uses TRBV4-2 and TRBJ2-1, with 8 bases aligning to TRBD2. Germline CDR1 is LGHNA and CDR2 is YNFKEQ. The CDR3 is 17 residues long. V lost 0 bases, J lost 3 bases, and 7 bases stayed unmatched. The CDR3 loop reads CASSQDLAGLVYNEQFF. The DNA of the CDR3 is TGTGCCAGCAGCCAAGATTTAGCGGGATTGGTCTACAATGAGCAGTTCTTC.

The V call is TRBV6-5, the J call TRBJ2-3; TRBD2 matches 11 bases. CDR3 size: 14 residues. Trimming cost V 6 bases and J 6 bases; bases outside gene matches: 5. Germline lookup yields CDR1 MNHEY and CDR2 SVGAGI. CDR3 loop: CASRLAGGGDTQYF. The DNA for the CDR3 is TGTGCCAGCAGGCTAGCGGGAGGAGGGGATACGCAGTATTTT.

The chain has TRBV19 and TRBJ1-6; 7 nucleotides agree with TRBD1. Losses at the gene ends were 6 bases for V and 7 bases for J; bases not matched to a gene: 6. The CDR3 totals 14 residues. Germline assignment: CDR1 LNHDA and CDR2 SQIVND (reference sequence). For the CDR3, the DNA is TGTGCCAGTAGGAGGGGGCAGTTAAATTCACCCCTCCACTTT. Encoded protein: CASRRGQLNSPLHF.

The chain carries TRBV6-2 or TRBV6-3 and TRBJ2-3; D not resolved. From germline, CDR1 is MNHEY and CDR2 SVGEGT. CDR3 length: 12 residues. The germline V and J ends were trimmed by 6 bases and 0 bases, with 4 bases remaining between them. CDR3 protein: CASRDSTDTQYF. The DNA of the CDR3 is TGTGCCAGCAGGGATAGCACAGATACGCAGTATTTT.

This chain connects TRBV7-9 to TRBJ1-1; the D gene is possibly TRBD1 (6 bases). Trimming took 5 bases from V and 1 from J, leaving 8 bases between them. The CDR3 has 13 residues. The germline CDR1 and CDR2 sequences are SEHNR and FQNEAQ (reference sequence). The CDR3 DNA follows: TGTGCCAGCAGCGCGGGGGCGAACACTGAAGCTTTCTTT. The encoded protein is CASSAGANTEAFF.

CDR3 loop: CASSLAFDTGPYYGYTF. CDR3 nucleotides: TGTGCCAGCAGTTTAGCTTTCGACACGGGGCCTTACTATGGCTACACCTTC. The rearrangement joins TRBV12-3 or TRBV12-4 to TRBJ1-2; tentative D call: TRBD1 (5 bases). V was cut by 0 bases and J by 3 bases, with 17 bases left in between. This CDR3 has 17 amino acids.

This chain connects TRBV5-1 to TRBJ1-5, with D unresolved. CDR1 is SGHRS and CDR2 is YFSETQ in the germline V gene. There are 13 residues in the CDR3. V was trimmed by 0 bases and J by 5 bases, leaving 6 bases between them. The CDR3 is CASSLDGDQPQHF. For the CDR3, the DNA is TGCGCCAGCAGCTTGGACGGGGATCAGCCCCAGCATTTT.

The chain links TRBV3-1 to TRBJ2-3; 11 bases map to TRBD2. CDR1 LGHDT and CDR2 YNNKEL come from the germline V gene (reference sequence). This CDR3 has 17 residues. V shed 4 bases and J 9 bases; nucleotides not matched to a gene: 15. The CDR3 protein is CASSPTLAGGQIGTQYF. The DNA of the CDR3 is TGTGCCAGCAGCCCTACGCTAGCGGGAGGCCAAATAGGGACGCAGTATTTT.

This clonotype has just one count. The CDR3 spells CASSQDPGGNGYTF. In DNA, the CDR3 is TGTGCCAGCAGCCAAGATCCAGGGGGCAATGGCTACACCTTC. The chain combines TRBV14 with TRBJ1-2; 8 bases are a match to TRBD1. The CDR3 has 14 residues. Germline CDR1 reads SGHDN; CDR2 reads FVKESK. The trim removed 0 bases at V and 6 bases at J, leaving 3 bases unmatched.

The rearrangement uses TRBV12-3 or TRBV12-4 and TRBJ2-7, with D perhaps matching TRBD2 (7 bases). With 6 bases removed from V and 3 bases from J, the gap between germline ends came to 18 bases. There are 15 residues in the CDR3. The CDR3 region has the DNA TGTGCCAGCAGGGCGGACGCGGGGGCCAACTACGAGCAGTACTTC. This translates into CASRADAGANYEQYF.

The V and J genes are TRBV29-1 and TRBJ2-3; possibly TRBD1 or TRBD2 for D (6 bases each). This CDR3 contains 16 residues. CDR1 SQVTM and CDR2 ANQGSEA come from the germline V gene. The germline V and J ends were trimmed by 4 bases and 3 bases, with 20 bases remaining between them. CDR3 in DNA: TGCAGCGTTGCAACGACTAGTGGGACATTGACAGATACGCAGTATTTT. It encodes CSVATTSGTLTDTQYF.

The J gene is TRBJ2-3, the V gene TRBV7-9, with 7 bases fitting TRBD1. With V trimmed by 6 bases and J by 3 bases, 18 bases remained unmatched. CDR1 and CDR2 from the germline V gene are SEHNR and FQNEAQ (reference sequence). The CDR3 is 18 amino acids. The CDR3 region has the DNA TGTGCCAGCAGTCCTACTGGGACAGAGAGTAGTACTACAGATACGCAGTATTTT. Its translation: CASSPTGTESSTTDTQYF.

The chain uses TRBV5-1 and TRBJ2-1, with a tentative D call TRBD1 (6 bases). The V gene lost 2 bases and the J gene lost 0 bases, with 9 bases spanning the gap. CDR1 and CDR2 (germline): SGHRS, YFSETQ. This CDR3 has 15 residues. CDR3 amino acids: CASSLGDISYNEQFF. Written as DNA, the CDR3 is TGCGCCAGCAGCTTAGGGGACATCTCCTACAATGAGCAGTTCTTC.

The V call is TRBV2, the J call TRBJ1-2; 9 nucleotides match TRBD1. The CDR3 is made up of 15 amino acids. CDR1 is SNHLY and CDR2 is FYNNEI in the germline V gene. Losses at the gene ends were 4 bases for V and 4 bases for J; bases not matched to a gene: 7. The CDR3 nucleotides read TGTGCCAGCAGTGTAGGACAGGGGCTCGGCTATGGCTACACCTTC. This gives the protein CASSVGQGLGYGYTF.

The rearrangement uses TRBV29-1 and TRBJ2-7; D is unclear. Trimming took off 7 bases at V and 2 bases at J, with 18 bases between the two ends. The CDR3 runs 14 residues. The germline V gene has CDR1 SQVTM and CDR2 ANQGSEA. The CDR3 coding sequence is TGCAGCGCCGCCCCGGGTCAGGTGACCTACGAGCAGTACTTC. This codes for CSAAPGQVTYEQYF.

This chain links TRBV29-1 with TRBJ2-1, with TRBD2 as a possible D gene (6 bases). In germline, CDR1 is SQVTM, CDR2 ANQGSEA. CDR3 size: 14 residues. Trimming took 5 bases from V and 9 from J, leaving 20 bases between them. The CDR3 reads CSVFGNLKGGEQFF. CDR3 bases: TGCAGCGTTTTCGGTAACCTCAAGGGAGGTGAGCAGTTCTTC.

The rearrangement uses TRBV2 and TRBJ2-3; D possibly uses TRBD1 or TRBD2 (5 bases each). The V gene's germline CDR1 is SNHLY and CDR2 FYNNEI. CDR3 length equals 13 residues. Trimming removed 5 bases at V and 4 bases at J, with 10 bases between. CDR3 nucleotides: TGTGCCAGCAGTCTAGGGACCTCAGATACGCAGTATTTT. This codes for CASSLGTSDTQYF.

The gene calls are TRBV5-6 and TRBJ2-7; 7 bases align to TRBD1. The CDR3 spans 13 residues. Germline V gene sequence: CDR1 SGHDT, CDR2 YYEEEE. The V segment lost 3 bases and the J segment 1 base; nucleotides outside the gene matches: 1. The CDR3 DNA follows: TGTGCCAGCAGCTGGGGACAGTCCTACGAGCAGTACTTC. Its protein is CASSWGQSYEQYF.

CDR3 bases: TGTGCCAGCAGCCCCAGGGGAAGGGGTGAAGCTTTCTTT. Amino acids: CASSPRGRGEAFF. The chain recombines TRBV3-1 with TRBJ1-1, with D possibly being TRBD1 (6 bases). CDR1 LGHDT and CDR2 YNNKEL come from the germline V gene (reference sequence). This CDR3 region has 13 residues. Trimming removed 4 bases from V and 7 bases from J, with 13 bases in between.

The V call is TRBV7-2, the J call TRBJ1-6; D gene unclear. Germline V CDR1 and CDR2: SGHTA, FQGNSA. The CDR3 has 15 amino acids. The germline V and J ends were trimmed by 5 bases and 0 bases, with 8 bases remaining between them. The CDR3 DNA follows: TGTGCCAGCAGCCTCGAGTACTCCTATAATTCACCCCTCCACTTT. Protein product: CASSLEYSYNSPLHF. Drawing the rest from reference TRBV7-2 and TRBJ1-6, the complete variable domain is GAGVSQSPSNKVTEKGKDVELRCDPISGHTALYWYRQSLGQGLEFLIYFQGNSAPDKSGLPSDRFSAERTGGSVSTLTIQRTQQEDSAVYLCASSLEYSYNSPLHFGNGTRLTVT.

This chain links TRBV18 with TRBJ2-2; perhaps TRBD2 as D (6 bases). V lost 1 base, J lost 6 bases, and 15 bases lay in between. The CDR3 spans 16 residues. Germline loops: CDR1 KGHSH, CDR2 LQKENI. The CDR3 coding sequence is TGTGCCAGCTCACCACAATCTAGCGTTCCTGCCGGGGAGCTGTTTTTT. Its translation is CASSPQSSVPAGELFF.

V is TRBV7-9 and J is TRBJ2-7; 9 nucleotides match TRBD1. Looked up from germline, CDR1 is SEHNR and CDR2 is FQNEAQ (reference sequence). Trimming cost V 5 bases and J 5 bases; bases outside gene matches: 13. This CDR3 is built from 16 residues. The CDR3 sequence is CASSHSGTGFIDEQYF. CDR3 nucleotides: TGTGCCAGCAGCCATTCCGGGACAGGGTTTATCGACGAGCAGTACTTC.

This chain uses TRBV7-9 with TRBJ2-5; 9 nucleotides match TRBD1. The CDR3 has 15 residues. The V and J ends lost 3 bases and 3 bases, in that order; junction bases with no gene match: 5. CDR1 and CDR2 from the germline V gene are SEHNR and FQNEAQ (reference sequence). CDR3 sequence (DNA): TGTGCCAGCAGCTTGGCGACAGGGGGGAAAGAGACCCAGTACTTC. As protein: CASSLATGGKETQYF.

This clonotype was seen just once. The J gene is TRBJ2-5, the V gene TRBV28; D may be TRBD2 (6 bases). The germline V and J ends were trimmed by 3 bases and 5 bases, with 19 bases remaining between them. The germline V gene has CDR1 MDHEN and CDR2 SYDVKM. The CDR3 length is 16 residues. CDR3 amino acids: CASSFPPGGSSETQYF. CDR3 sequence (DNA): TGTGCCAGCAGTTTCCCCCCTGGGGGGAGTAGCGAGACCCAGTACTTC.

The J gene is TRBJ2-1, the V gene TRBV20-1; D tentatively reads TRBD1 or TRBD2 (5 bases each). The germline V and J ends were trimmed by 6 bases and 7 bases, with 22 bases remaining between them. Germline assignment: CDR1 DFQATT and CDR2 SNEGSKA (reference sequence). The CDR3 sequence is 15 residues long. The CDR3 sequence is CSASSPGPPINEQFF. Here the CDR3 DNA reads TGCAGTGCCTCCTCCCCGGGACCCCCTATTAATGAGCAGTTCTTC.

This chain links TRBV20-1 with TRBJ1-5, with 8 bases aligning to TRBD1. The CDR3 spans 15 residues. Germline assignment: CDR1 DFQATT and CDR2 SNEGSKA (reference sequence). V lost 3 bases, J lost 7 bases, and 11 bases stayed unmatched. CDR3 sequence reads: CSARASDRAGQPQHF. The CDR3 DNA follows: TGCAGTGCTAGGGCTTCGGACAGGGCGGGCCAGCCCCAGCATTTT.

This chain links TRBV20-1 with TRBJ2-5, with TRBD2 matching 10 bases. Germline V gene data show CDR1 as DFQATT and CDR2 as SNEGSKA (reference sequence). The V gene end was trimmed by 0 bases and the J gene end by 4 bases; junction bases not matched to a gene: 8. The CDR3 totals 16 residues. In DNA, the CDR3 is TGCAGTGCTAGAGATAGAGCGGGAGGGCATTTAGAGACCCAGTACTTC. Its translation: CSARDRAGGHLETQYF.

The V and J genes are TRBV20-1 and TRBJ1-1; no reliable D call. Trimming removed 1 base at V and 7 bases at J, with 13 bases between. The CDR3 is 13 residues long. Germline V CDR1 and CDR2: DFQATT, SNEGSKA (reference sequence). The CDR3 DNA reads TGCAGTGCTAGAGGGCGGGAGAGAGTTGAAGCTTTCTTT. Translating it yields CSARGRERVEAFF.

The gene calls are TRBV9 and TRBJ2-3, with 9 bases fitting TRBD2. Germline CDR1 is SGDLS and CDR2 is YYNGEE. V was clipped by 3 bases and J by 4 bases; unmatched bases: 6. The CDR3 is made up of 15 amino acids. The CDR3 sequence: CASSAVAGGPDTQYF. DNA of the CDR3: TGTGCCAGCAGCGCAGTTGCGGGGGGGCCAGATACGCAGTATTTT.